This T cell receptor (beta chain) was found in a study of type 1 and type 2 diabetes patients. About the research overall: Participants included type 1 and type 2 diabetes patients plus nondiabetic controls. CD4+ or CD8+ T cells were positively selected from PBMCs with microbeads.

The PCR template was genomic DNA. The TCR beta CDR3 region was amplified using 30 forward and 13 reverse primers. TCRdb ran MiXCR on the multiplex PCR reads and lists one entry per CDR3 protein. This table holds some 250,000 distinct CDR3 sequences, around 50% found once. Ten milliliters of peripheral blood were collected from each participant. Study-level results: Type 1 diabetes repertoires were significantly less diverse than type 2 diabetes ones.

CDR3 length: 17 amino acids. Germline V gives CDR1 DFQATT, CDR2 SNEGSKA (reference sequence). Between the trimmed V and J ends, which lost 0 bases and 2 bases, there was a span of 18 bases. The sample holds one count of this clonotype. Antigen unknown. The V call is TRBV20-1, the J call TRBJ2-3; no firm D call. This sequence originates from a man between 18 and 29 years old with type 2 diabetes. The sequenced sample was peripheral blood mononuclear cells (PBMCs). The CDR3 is CSARDLVSKGSTDTQYF. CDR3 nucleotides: TGCAGTGCTAGAGATCTGGTCAGTAAGGGTTCCACAGATACGCAGTATTTT.